Below, 10 T cell receptor beta chains from the same sample are listed, as sequenced in a study of T cell changes during pregnancy in multiple sclerosis. The data were produced by immunoSEQ multiplex PCR, yet TCRdb's version contains in-frame clones alone and is incomplete. The repertoire holds about 79,000 clones, 80% to 95% seen once, with 0.65% to 0.75% in the top ten. The specimen comprised peripheral blood, sampled in the second trimester of pregnancy. The source is a female donor in good health, enrolled as a control in a pregnancy study.

The rearrangement links TRBV27 to TRBJ1-1, with 7 bases aligning to TRBD1. The V segment lost 6 bases and the J segment 4 bases; nucleotides outside the gene matches: 8. Germline V gives CDR1 MNHEY, CDR2 SMNVEV (reference sequence). The CDR3 runs 14 residues. The CDR3 DNA follows: TGTGCCAGCAGGGTAACAGGGGTAGGCACTGAAGCTTTCTTT. Encoded protein: CASRVTGVGTEAFF.

The V call is TRBV11-2, the J call TRBJ2-2; maybe TRBD1 (7 bases). The CDR3 totals 15 residues. Germline V gene data show CDR1 as SGHAT and CDR2 as FQNNGV. Trimming took 1 base from V and 8 from J, leaving 14 bases between them. CDR3 sequence: CASSLARGVGGELFF. CDR3 coding DNA: TGTGCCAGCAGCTTAGCCAGGGGGGTAGGTGGGGAGCTGTTTTTT.

The chain carries TRBV9 and TRBJ2-3; 8 bases match TRBD2. J lost 2 bases, V lost 0 bases, and 5 bases had no gene match. Germline V lookup: CDR1 SGDLS, CDR2 YYNGEE. The CDR3 is 16 amino acids. CDR3 amino acids: CASSVASAGVTDTQYF. CDR3 bases: TGTGCCAGCAGCGTAGCATCAGCGGGGGTCACAGATACGCAGTATTTT.

This rearrangement joins TRBV19 to TRBJ1-1; D remains ambiguous. The germline V gene has CDR1 LNHDA and CDR2 SQIVND (reference sequence). The germline V and J ends were trimmed by 6 bases and 4 bases, with 18 bases remaining between them. The CDR3 runs 15 residues. CDR3 in amino acids: CASRNRRGEGTEAFF. CDR3 DNA sequence: TGTGCCAGTAGGAATAGGCGGGGTGAGGGCACTGAAGCTTTCTTT.

V and J are TRBV7-9 and TRBJ2-3; D is ambiguous. V dropped 6 bases and J dropped 0 bases, with 16 bases sitting between them. Germline values: CDR1 SEHNR, CDR2 FQNEAQ (reference sequence). The CDR3 runs 16 residues. This chain's CDR3 is CASSLPADTSTDTQYF. DNA of the CDR3: TGTGCCAGCAGTTTGCCGGCAGACACTAGCACAGATACGCAGTATTTT.

This clone has more than one count but fewer than ten. This chain connects TRBV30 to TRBJ1-1, with D unresolved. V shed 1 base and J shed 1 base, with 10 bases lying between them. Germline CDR1 reads GTSNPN; CDR2 reads SVGIG (reference sequence). The CDR3 runs to 14 residues. The CDR3 DNA is TGTGCCTGGAGTGGGTCCCTGGCGAACACTGAAGCTTTCTTT. Translation gives CAWSGSLANTEAFF. Full variable domain (outside the CDR3, taken from reference TRBV30 and TRBJ1-1): SQTIHQWPATLVQPVGSPLSLECTVEGTSNPNLYWYRQAAGRGLQLLFYSVGIGQISSEVPQNLSASRPQDRQFILSSKKLLLSDSGFYLCAWSGSLANTEAFFGQGTRLTVV.

This clone showed up just a few times. The rearrangement links TRBV6-1 to TRBJ1-3; D perhaps matches TRBD1 (6 bases). The V gene's germline CDR1 is MNHNS and CDR2 SASEGT. The CDR3 totals 16 residues. With 3 bases removed from V and 2 bases from J, the gap between germline ends came to 14 bases. This chain's CDR3 is CASSDQQGTPGNTIYF. CDR3 DNA: TGTGCCAGCAGTGACCAACAGGGAACGCCTGGAAACACCATATATTTT.

The chain carries TRBV7-6 and TRBJ1-4, with D tentatively TRBD1 (6 bases). The CDR3 runs to 14 residues. V lost 5 bases and J lost 0, with 7 bases in between. Germline assignment: CDR1 SGHVS and CDR2 FNYEAQ. Here the CDR3 reads CASSRTATNEKLFF. CDR3 in DNA: TGTGCCAGCAGCCGGACAGCAACTAATGAAAAACTGTTTTTT.

This chain links TRBV5-1 with TRBJ2-7; TRBD1 aligns across 11 bases. Trimming cost V 5 bases and J 2 bases; bases outside gene matches: 6. The CDR3 has 15 residues. Per the germline V gene, CDR1 is SGHRS and CDR2 is YFSETQ. CDR3 region: CASRTGTGGPYEQYF. Written as DNA, the CDR3 is TGCGCCAGCAGGACCGGGACAGGGGGTCCCTACGAGCAGTACTTC.

This chain links TRBV7-6 with TRBJ2-2, with D maybe TRBD2 (7 bases). Trimming removed 0 bases at V and 4 bases at J, with 12 bases between. The CDR3 contains 16 residues. Germline CDR1 is SGHVS and CDR2 is FNYEAQ. The CDR3 nucleotides are TGTGCCAGCAGCTTAGCGGGGGGCGGGAGCACCGGGGAGCTGTTTTTT. This sequence encodes CASSLAGGGSTGELFF.